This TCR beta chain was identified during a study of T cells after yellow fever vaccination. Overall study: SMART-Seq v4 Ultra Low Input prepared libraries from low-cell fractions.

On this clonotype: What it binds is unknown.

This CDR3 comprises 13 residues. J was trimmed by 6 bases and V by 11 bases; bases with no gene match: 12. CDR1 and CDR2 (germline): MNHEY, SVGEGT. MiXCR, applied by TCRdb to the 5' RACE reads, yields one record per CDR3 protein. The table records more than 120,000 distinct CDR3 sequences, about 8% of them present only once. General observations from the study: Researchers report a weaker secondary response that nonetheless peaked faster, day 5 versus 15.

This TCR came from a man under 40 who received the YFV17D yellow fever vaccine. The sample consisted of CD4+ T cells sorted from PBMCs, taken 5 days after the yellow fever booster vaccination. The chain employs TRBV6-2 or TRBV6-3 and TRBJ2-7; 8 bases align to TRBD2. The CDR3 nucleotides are TGTGCCGCCTCCGGGACTAGAGCTCGCGAGCAGTACTTC. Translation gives CAASGTRAREQYF.